These 29 T cell receptor beta chains were all obtained from the same sample, sequenced in a study of beta chain features in type 1 diabetes. Every bit of the isolated RNA underwent reverse transcription, so sequencing read expressed TCRB transcripts. Sequencing used immunoSEQ multiplex PCR; TCRdb keeps in-frame clones, though not all of them. Among around 400,000 clones listed, roughly 12% were seen once. The sequenced material came from naive CD4+ T cells from blood. These TCRs come from a man aged 18-30 years in good health.

The chain combines TRBV6-5 with TRBJ1-1, with a possible D match to TRBD1 (5 bases). Germline values: CDR1 MNHEY, CDR2 SVGAGI. The CDR3 length is 13 residues. The V and J ends lost 9 bases and 1 base respectively, with 12 bases between them. The CDR3 DNA follows: TGTGCCAGTGCCGGACAATGGAACACTGAAGCTTTCTTT. Translating gives CASAGQWNTEAFF.

V usage is TRBV7-3 and J usage is TRBJ2-3; TRBD1 matches 7 bases. The V gene's germline CDR1 is SGHTA and CDR2 FQGTGA. Trimming took 5 bases from V and 3 from J; bases not matched to a gene: 5. The CDR3 is made up of 14 amino acids. DNA of the CDR3: TGTGCCAGCAGCCTCGACAGGGATACAGATACGCAGTATTTT. Translation: CASSLDRDTDTQYF.

Only a few counts were recorded for this clone. This chain connects TRBV29-1 to TRBJ2-7; 9 nucleotides agree with TRBD1. The J segment lost 2 bases and the V segment lost 6 bases, leaving 8 bases of the junction unmatched. In germline, CDR1 is SQVTM, CDR2 ANQGSEA. CDR3 length: 14 residues. The CDR3, as DNA: TGCAGCGTAAGCCGGGACAGGGACGCCTACGAGCAGTACTTC. Amino acid sequence: CSVSRDRDAYEQYF.

This rearrangement joins TRBV5-1 to TRBJ2-7; D ambiguous. Germline V gives CDR1 SGHRS, CDR2 YFSETQ. V lost 2 bases, J lost 1 base, and 10 bases lay in between. This CDR3 is 14 amino acids long. CDR3 nucleotide sequence: TGCGCCAGCAGCTTTGTTGGAGCTTCCTACGAGCAGTACTTC. This encodes CASSFVGASYEQYF.

This clone has a handful of counts. This rearrangement joins TRBV19 to TRBJ1-2, with 10 bases matching TRBD1. This CDR3 has 13 amino acids. V shed 10 bases and J 8 bases; nucleotides not matched to a gene: 10. Germline V gives CDR1 LNHDA, CDR2 SQIVND (reference sequence). This CDR3 is CATKQGQGYGYTF. In nucleotides, the CDR3 is TGTGCCACTAAACAGGGACAGGGGTACGGCTACACCTTC.

The table lists this clone with a few counts. J is TRBJ1-2 and V is TRBV5-4; no firm D call. In germline, CDR1 is SGHNT, CDR2 YYREEE (reference sequence). CDR3 size: 15 residues. V shed 4 bases and J shed 4 bases, with 17 bases lying between them. For the CDR3, the DNA is TGTGCCAGCAGCCCGAGGTCCAAGGAGAGCTATGGCTACACCTTC. It yields the protein CASSPRSKESYGYTF. Supplemented by reference TRBV5-4 and TRBJ1-2, the full variable domain reads ETGVTQSPTHLIKTRGQQVTLRCSSQSGHNTVSWYQQALGQGPQFIFQYYREEENGRGNFPPRFSGLQFPNYSSELNVNALELDDSALYLCASSPRSKESYGYTFGSGTRLTVV.

The rearrangement links TRBV18 to TRBJ2-3; D perhaps matches TRBD2 (5 bases). The CDR3 is 16 amino acids. V lost 5 bases to trimming and J lost 2 bases, with 17 bases between them. Germline CDR1 and CDR2: KGHSH and LQKENI. CDR3 bases: TGTGCCAGCTCAAATAGAGGGAGCGGTTACACAGATACGCAGTATTTT. Translation: CASSNRGSGYTDTQYF.

This clone has a handful of counts. This chain joins TRBV5-6 and TRBJ2-7; TRBD2 aligns across 10 bases. After removal of 4 bases from V and 3 bases from J, the junction contained 10 bases not matched to a gene. The CDR3 is made up of 16 amino acids. The germline V gene has CDR1 SGHDT and CDR2 YYEEEE. The CDR3 loop reads CASSRPTSGSHYEQYF. In DNA form, the CDR3 reads TGTGCCAGCAGCCGACCGACTAGCGGGTCCCACTACGAGCAGTACTTC.

The chain recombines TRBV5-6 with TRBJ2-2; D perhaps matches TRBD2 (6 bases). The CDR3 covers 17 residues. Germline values: CDR1 SGHDT, CDR2 YYEEEE. V was pared by 1 base and J by 4 bases, with 17 bases between. CDR3 sequence reads: CASSLLITSRGTGELFF. The CDR3 DNA follows: TGTGCCAGCAGCTTGCTGATTACTTCGCGGGGCACCGGGGAGCTGTTTTTT.

This chain joins TRBV4-2 and TRBJ2-7; D possibly corresponds to TRBD1 (7 bases). The V end lost 1 base, the J end lost 0 bases, and 16 bases lay between the germline ends. In germline, CDR1 is LGHNA, CDR2 YNFKEQ. This CDR3 is built from 17 residues. The CDR3 DNA is TGTGCCAGCAGCCAAGTTCTCGCAGGGGGGTTCTCCTACGAGCAGTACTTC. Protein sequence: CASSQVLAGGFSYEQYF.

This clone turned up a few times. The chain links TRBV11-2 to TRBJ2-2; 7 bases fit TRBD1. The CDR3 is made up of 15 amino acids. CDR1 and CDR2 from the germline V gene are SGHAT and FQNNGV. The junction had 4 bases not matched to a gene; V was cut back by 5 bases and J by 1 base. The chain's CDR3 is CASSPRTGNTGELFF. DNA of the CDR3: TGTGCCAGCAGCCCCCGGACAGGGAACACCGGGGAGCTGTTTTTT.

This clone was detected a few times. This chain joins TRBV5-4 and TRBJ1-5, with 8 bases aligning to TRBD1. J gave up 6 bases and V 3 bases, and 2 bases lay outside the gene matches. CDR1 and CDR2 (germline): SGHNT, YYREEE (reference sequence). The CDR3 runs to 13 residues. CDR3 in amino acids: CASSSGQGQPQHF. The CDR3 coding sequence is TGTGCCAGCAGCTCCGGACAGGGTCAGCCCCAGCATTTT.

In its sample, this clone was seen a few times. The chain recombines TRBV6-5 with TRBJ1-1, with 9 bases matching TRBD1. CDR3 length: 16 residues. J was trimmed by 4 bases and V by 2 bases; bases with no gene match: 8. In germline, CDR1 is MNHEY, CDR2 SVGAGI. The chain's CDR3 is CASSYGTGTAGTEAFF. CDR3 in DNA: TGTGCCAGCAGTTACGGGACAGGGACCGCGGGCACTGAAGCTTTCTTT.

The V call is TRBV5-1, the J call TRBJ1-1; the D gene is possibly TRBD1 (5 bases). The V end was cut by 4 bases, the J end by 7 bases, with 14 bases between. The germline gives CDR1 SGHRS, CDR2 YFSETQ. The CDR3 contains 13 residues. The CDR3 nucleotides are TGCGCCAGCAGCCAAATCCCCCAGGGTGAAGCTTTCTTT. It codes for CASSQIPQGEAFF.

The chain employs TRBV10-3 and TRBJ2-1; TRBD2 aligns across 8 bases. Germline assignment: CDR1 ENHRY and CDR2 SYGVKD. The CDR3 is made up of 14 amino acids. With V trimmed by 3 bases and J by 8 bases, 6 bases remained unmatched. The DNA of the CDR3 is TGTGCCATCAGTGACGGGGGGGCCAGGGATGAGCAGTTCTTC. As protein: CAISDGGARDEQFF.

The chain couples TRBV4-3 to TRBJ1-1, with D unresolved. Trimming cost V 0 bases and J 3 bases, with 8 bases left between them. CDR1 is LGHNA, CDR2 YSLEER, per germline. This CDR3 comprises 14 residues. CDR3 sequence (DNA): TGCGCCAGCAGCCAAGATTGGCGGGACACTGAAGCTTTCTTT. This encodes CASSQDWRDTEAFF.

This clone has at least ten counts. The J gene is TRBJ2-5, the V gene TRBV14; unclear D gene. V was trimmed by 4 bases and J by 3 bases, leaving 9 bases between them. The germline gives CDR1 SGHDN, CDR2 FVKESK. This CDR3 has 13 amino acids. The CDR3 sequence is CASSPGREETQYF. CDR3 bases: TGTGCCAGCAGCCCCGGTCGGGAAGAGACCCAGTACTTC. Full variable domain (outside the CDR3, taken from reference TRBV14 and TRBJ2-5): EAGVTQFPSHSVIEKGQTVTLRCDPISGHDNLYWYRRVMGKEIKFLLHFVKESKQDESGMPNNRFLAERTGGTYSTLKVQPAELEDSGVYFCASSPGREETQYFGPGTRLLVL.

The rearrangement uses TRBV14 and TRBJ1-1, with no clear D. Trimming pared 5 bases from V and 2 bases from J, leaving 9 bases between. This CDR3 is built from 13 residues. Germline-derived CDR1 and CDR2 are SGHDN and FVKESK. This CDR3 is CASSEVRNTEAFF. In nucleotides, the CDR3 is TGTGCCAGCAGCGAGGTCAGAAACACTGAAGCTTTCTTT.

In this sample, this clone turned up a few times. V is TRBV6-6 and J is TRBJ2-7, with a tentative D call TRBD1 (5 bases). Germline CDR1 MNHNY, CDR2 SVGAGI (reference sequence). Between the trimmed V and J ends, which lost 6 bases and 0 bases, there was a span of 15 bases. CDR3 length equals 15 residues. The CDR3 DNA reads as TGTGCCAGCAGCCGTGCGCAGGGAAACTCCTACGAGCAGTACTTC. Translating it yields CASSRAQGNSYEQYF.

The table lists this clone with a few counts. This chain uses TRBV4-3 with TRBJ1-2, with D perhaps matching TRBD1 (5 bases). The germline gives CDR1 LGHNA, CDR2 YSLEER. Trimming stripped 2 bases from V and 0 bases from J, with 13 bases between. The CDR3 is made up of 16 amino acids. DNA for the CDR3: TGCGCCAGCAGCCAAACAGGCCCAACCGCTAACTATGGCTACACCTTC. Its translation is CASSQTGPTANYGYTF.

V usage is TRBV7-2 and J usage is TRBJ2-5; 8 nucleotides align to TRBD1. This CDR3 region has 16 residues. V lost 0 bases, J lost 4 bases, and 7 bases stayed unmatched. Germline lookup yields CDR1 SGHTA and CDR2 FQGNSA. CDR3 sequence: CASSLAFGTGRETQYF. The CDR3 DNA reads TGTGCCAGCAGCTTAGCGTTCGGGACAGGACGAGAGACCCAGTACTTC.

This clone appeared a few times. V usage is TRBV7-3 and J usage is TRBJ2-1; 15 positions match TRBD2. The trim removed 1 base at V and 6 bases at J, leaving 1 base unmatched. CDR1 is SGHTA, CDR2 FQGTGA, per germline. The CDR3 covers 16 residues. This CDR3 is CASSLMGLAGGNEQFF. DNA of the CDR3: TGTGCCAGCAGCTTAATGGGACTAGCGGGAGGCAATGAGCAGTTCTTC.

The genes are TRBV7-2 and TRBJ2-2; the match to TRBD1 covers 7 bases. Germline V gene sequence: CDR1 SGHTA, CDR2 FQGNSA. V gave up 5 bases and J gave up 9 bases; unmatched junction bases: 3. The CDR3 totals 12 residues. CDR3 region: CASSPRGRELFF. The CDR3 nucleotides are TGTGCCAGCAGCCCGAGGGGGCGGGAGCTGTTTTTT.

The genes are TRBV28 and TRBJ2-3; D is undetermined. CDR1 MDHEN and CDR2 SYDVKM come from the germline V gene. CDR3 length: 17 residues. The V and J ends lost 7 bases and 0 bases respectively, with 20 bases between them. The CDR3 nucleotides read TGTGCCAGCAATACCCCACCCCGGCGGCTTAGCACAGATACGCAGTATTTT. Protein sequence: CASNTPPRRLSTDTQYF.

The chain is built from TRBV5-1 and TRBJ2-7; perhaps TRBD1 as D (6 bases). CDR1 SGHRS and CDR2 YFSETQ come from the germline V gene. V was trimmed by 5 bases and J by 2 bases, leaving 11 bases between them. The CDR3 has 13 residues. The CDR3 protein is CASSLPGAYEQYF. The CDR3 DNA follows: TGCGCCAGCAGTCTGCCAGGGGCCTACGAGCAGTACTTC. The full variable domain, in which reference TRBV5-1 and TRBJ2-7 provide the parts outside the CDR3, is KAGVTQTPRYLIKTRGQQVTLSCSPISGHRSVSWYQQTPGQGLQFLFEYFSETQRNKGNFPGRFSGRQFSNSRSEMNVSTLELGDSALYLCASSLPGAYEQYFGPGTRLTVT.

The rearrangement uses TRBV6-6 and TRBJ1-5, with D tentatively TRBD1 (5 bases). Looked up from germline, CDR1 is MNHNY and CDR2 is SVGAGI (reference sequence). Trimming removed 7 bases from V and 0 bases from J, with 16 bases in between. This CDR3 has 16 residues. Here the CDR3 reads CASIIRVGDSNQPQHF. The DNA of the CDR3 is TGTGCCAGCATCATACGGGTAGGGGATAGCAATCAGCCCCAGCATTTT.

This clone was counted a few times. The rearrangement links TRBV6-5 to TRBJ1-2; tentative D call: TRBD1 (6 bases). This CDR3 contains 15 residues. The germline V and J ends were trimmed by 6 bases and 4 bases, with 18 bases remaining between them. Germline CDR1 reads MNHEY; CDR2 reads SVGAGI. The CDR3 spells CASSPGTTHLYGYTF. Written as DNA, the CDR3 is TGTGCCAGCAGCCCAGGGACAACCCACCTCTATGGCTACACCTTC.

This clone appeared a few times. The chain uses TRBV30 and TRBJ1-2; 7 bases match TRBD1. Germline trimming cut 6 bases from V and 4 bases from J; bases unmatched to any gene: 11. Germline CDR1 is GTSNPN and CDR2 is SVGIG (reference sequence). This CDR3 region has 14 residues. In DNA, the CDR3 is TGTGCCTGTCCCGGGGACAAGGGGGCCTATGGCTACACCTTC. The encoded protein is CACPGDKGAYGYTF.

The chain uses TRBV9 and TRBJ2-5; 8 positions agree with TRBD2. Per germline, CDR1 SGDLS and CDR2 YYNGEE. This CDR3 has 15 residues. V trimming: 0 bases; J trimming: 2 bases; junction bases outside the gene matches: 3. The CDR3 region has the DNA TGTGCCAGCAGCGTAGGGGGACTAGAGCAAGAGACCCAGTACTTC. It yields the protein CASSVGGLEQETQYF.